This T cell receptor (beta chain) was captured by sequencing in a study of technical replicates of blood from a handful of donors. Trimming took off 5 bases at V and 6 bases at J, with 11 bases between the two ends. CDR3 length: 12 amino acids. Germline V CDR1 and CDR2: MGHDK, SYGVNS. TCRdb's table, derived via immunoSEQ multiplex PCR, lists solely in-frame clones and lacks some. The profile shows under 90,000 clones, approximately 96% of them singletons. This clone was observed once. This TCR came from a human donor in good health. V and J are TRBV25-1 and TRBJ2-7; D call uncertain. The sequencing sample was made of T cells isolated from PBMCs. CDR3 coding DNA: TGTGCCAGCAGTCTCCTCCCCGGCGAGCAGTACTTC. This gives the protein CASSLLPGEQYF.